This entry lists 27 T cell receptor beta chains sequenced from one sample in a study of T cell responses to AZD1222 COVID-19 vaccine. The assay was immunoSEQ multiplex PCR, and TCRdb's table has in-frame clones only and misses some. The table includes 150,000 or so clones, 70% to 90% detected once. Sequencing used peripheral blood, obtained 28 days after the second dose of the MenACWY control vaccine. These receptors were taken from an adult who received the MenACWY meningococcal vaccine as a control.

The chain couples TRBV7-9 to TRBJ1-2; D may be TRBD1 (5 bases). The V and J ends lost 1 base and 7 bases respectively, with 10 bases between them. Germline assignment: CDR1 SEHNR and CDR2 FQNEAQ (reference sequence). CDR3 length equals 13 residues. The CDR3 coding sequence is TGTGCCAGCAGCTTAGTGGATCAGGGTGGCTACACCTTC. Protein: CASSLVDQGGYTF.

The rearrangement links TRBV27 to TRBJ1-2; TRBD1 might be the D (6 bases). The CDR3 loop spans 13 amino acids. V was shortened by 4 bases and J by 7 bases, with 13 bases between the two germline ends. Germline values: CDR1 MNHEY, CDR2 SMNVEV (reference sequence). The DNA of the CDR3 is TGTGCCAGCAGTTCCGACCACAGGGCTGGCTACACCTTC. Residues: CASSSDHRAGYTF.

This clone was recorded only once. The rearrangement links TRBV7-6 to TRBJ2-7, with TRBD2 matching 10 bases. With 5 bases clipped from V and 5 bases from J, the junction kept 9 bases outside the gene matches. Looked up from germline, CDR1 is SGHVS and CDR2 is FNYEAQ. The CDR3 length is 15 residues. DNA for the CDR3: TGTGCCAGCAGCCGCCTCCTAGCGGGAGCCCACGAGCAGTACTTC. Protein product: CASSRLLAGAHEQYF.

This clone came up once. The gene calls are TRBV28 and TRBJ2-7, with D perhaps being TRBD1 or TRBD2 (5 bases each). V lost 3 bases and J 7 bases, leaving 10 bases between the germline ends. The V gene's germline CDR1 is MDHEN and CDR2 SYDVKM. This CDR3 is 12 amino acids long. CDR3 amino acids: CASSFWDREQYF. Here the CDR3 DNA reads TGTGCCAGCAGTTTTTGGGACCGGGAGCAGTACTTC.

The rearrangement uses TRBV5-1 and TRBJ2-1, with TRBD2 matching 10 bases. Germline lookup yields CDR1 SGHRS and CDR2 YFSETQ. CDR3 length: 17 residues. J lost 4 bases, V lost 0 bases, and 7 bases had no gene match. The CDR3 region is CASSLDHLAGDYNEQFF. As DNA, the CDR3 is TGCGCCAGCAGCTTGGATCACCTAGCGGGAGATTACAATGAGCAGTTCTTC. The full variable domain, in which reference TRBV5-1 and TRBJ2-1 provide the parts outside the CDR3, is KAGVTQTPRYLIKTRGQQVTLSCSPISGHRSVSWYQQTPGQGLQFLFEYFSETQRNKGNFPGRFSGRQFSNSRSEMNVSTLELGDSALYLCASSLDHLAGDYNEQFFGPGTRLTVL.

The rearrangement joins TRBV6-2 or TRBV6-3 to TRBJ2-3, with unresolved D. In germline, CDR1 is MNHEY, CDR2 SVGEGT. The V and J ends lost 5 bases and 1 base respectively, with 1 base between them. The CDR3 is 11 residues long. The CDR3 is CASSRTDTQYF. The CDR3 DNA follows: TGTGCCAGCAGTCGCACAGATACGCAGTATTTT.

The gene calls are TRBV11-3 and TRBJ1-1; 7 positions match TRBD1. V lost 5 bases and J lost 2; bases outside the gene matches: 8. CDR1 is SGHNT and CDR2 is YENEEA in the germline V gene. The length of the CDR3 is 15 residues. CDR3 in DNA: TGTGCCAGCAGCCCATCGACAGGGATTAACACTGAAGCTTTCTTT. This gives the protein CASSPSTGINTEAFF. The whole variable domain, filled in from reference TRBV11-3 and TRBJ1-1, reads EAGVVQSPRYKIIEKKQPVAFWCNPISGHNTLYWYLQNLGQGPELLIRYENEEAVDDSQLPKDRFSAERLKGVDSTLKIQPAELGDSAVYLCASSPSTGINTEAFFGQGTRLTVV.

The chain combines TRBV10-3 with TRBJ2-5; 10 nucleotides agree with TRBD1. Germline CDR1 reads ENHRY; CDR2 reads SYGVKD. V gave up 4 bases and J gave up 5 bases; unmatched junction bases: 4. There are 14 residues in the CDR3. The CDR3 protein is CAISGTGGVETQYF. The CDR3 region has the DNA TGTGCCATCAGTGGGACAGGGGGAGTGGAGACCCAGTACTTC.

Here the CDR3 reads CASSAYGTSNQPQHF. CDR3 in DNA: TGTGCCAGCAGCGCTTACGGAACGAGCAATCAGCCCCAGCATTTT. V gene TRBV11-2 combines with J gene TRBJ1-5; D is ambiguous. The germline V and J ends were trimmed by 5 bases and 1 base, with 12 bases remaining between them. Germline V gene sequence: CDR1 SGHAT, CDR2 FQNNGV. This CDR3 has 15 amino acids. The whole variable domain, remainder taken from reference TRBV11-2 and TRBJ1-5, is EAGVAQSPRYKIIEKRQSVAFWCNPISGHATLYWYQQILGQGPKLLIQFQNNGVVDDSQLPKDRFSAERLKGVDSTLKIQPAKLEDSAVYLCASSAYGTSNQPQHFGDGTRLSIL.

The V gene is TRBV9, the J gene TRBJ2-5, with D possibly TRBD2 on 5 matching bases. The germline V and J ends were trimmed by 0 bases and 4 bases, with 10 bases remaining between them. The CDR3 consists of 14 residues. CDR1 is SGDLS, CDR2 YYNGEE, per germline. The CDR3 bases are TGTGCCAGCAGCGTAGGGCTAGCAGGAGAGACCCAGTACTTC. This encodes CASSVGLAGETQYF.

The chain recombines TRBV5-1 with TRBJ2-1; TRBD2 is a possible D gene (5 bases). CDR3 size: 15 residues. CDR1 and CDR2 from the germline V gene are SGHRS and YFSETQ. The V and J ends lost 0 bases and 0 bases respectively, with 7 bases between them. The CDR3 sequence: CASSLAGTSYNEQFF. CDR3 nucleotide sequence: TGCGCCAGCAGCTTGGCGGGAACCTCCTACAATGAGCAGTTCTTC.

CDR3 in amino acids: CASSPGRSTEAFF. CDR3 DNA sequence: TGTGCCAGCTCACCGGGAAGGAGCACTGAAGCTTTCTTT. The chain carries TRBV18 and TRBJ1-1; D not certain. CDR1 and CDR2 (germline): KGHSH, LQKENI. This CDR3 spans 13 amino acids. The V and J ends lost 3 bases and 4 bases respectively, with 9 bases between them.

CDR3 protein: CASSIGSGGGTAGELFF. The CDR3 DNA reads as TGTGCCAGTAGTATAGGTTCCGGGGGAGGGACAGCCGGGGAGCTGTTTTTT. The chain is built from TRBV19 and TRBJ2-2; D tentatively fits TRBD1 or TRBD2 (7 bases each). CDR1 LNHDA and CDR2 SQIVND come from the germline V gene (reference sequence). The CDR3 contains 17 residues. V lost 1 base and J 6 bases, leaving 18 bases between the germline ends.

The chain has TRBV9 and TRBJ1-4, with D possibly matching TRBD1 (6 bases). In germline, CDR1 is SGDLS, CDR2 YYNGEE. CDR3 length: 16 amino acids. V shed 3 bases and J shed 1 base, with 13 bases lying between them. CDR3 in amino acids: CASSATGWVTNEKLFF. The CDR3 nucleotides read TGTGCCAGCAGCGCCACAGGGTGGGTAACTAATGAAAAACTGTTTTTT.

The chain joins TRBV6-1 to TRBJ2-1; perhaps TRBD1 as D (6 bases). With 1 base removed from V and 5 bases from J, the gap between germline ends came to 12 bases. The CDR3 sequence is 15 residues long. CDR1 is MNHNS, CDR2 SASEGT, per germline. CDR3 sequence reads: CASSEEGDTNNEQFF. The CDR3 bases are TGTGCCAGCAGTGAAGAGGGGGACACGAACAATGAGCAGTTCTTC.

This sequence joins TRBV28 and TRBJ1-2; 8 nucleotides line up with TRBD1. Germline V CDR1 and CDR2: MDHEN, SYDVKM. V lost 4 bases, J lost 7 bases, and 8 bases stayed unmatched. The CDR3 contains 14 residues. Here the CDR3 reads CASSYRQGRGGYTF. The CDR3 bases are TGTGCCAGCAGTTACAGACAGGGGAGGGGTGGCTACACCTTC.

The chain couples TRBV10-3 to TRBJ2-1; D is possibly TRBD2 (5 bases). Germline CDR1 ENHRY, CDR2 SYGVKD. Trimming stripped 7 bases from V and 10 bases from J, with 17 bases between. CDR3 length: 13 amino acids. CDR3 protein: CAITVGGSGEQFF. In nucleotides, the CDR3 is TGTGCCATCACGGTGGGCGGGTCGGGCGAGCAGTTCTTC.

This sequence joins TRBV4-2 and TRBJ2-5; D may be TRBD1 (5 bases). Germline assignment: CDR1 LGHNA and CDR2 YNFKEQ. V lost 4 bases, J lost 1 base, and 19 bases lay in between. CDR3 length: 17 amino acids. The CDR3 coding sequence is TGTGCCAGCAGCCCTGGGGCGACTGACGGATTCCAAGAGACCCAGTACTTC. Translated, it gives CASSPGATDGFQETQYF.

This clone was picked up one time. The chain couples TRBV20-1 to TRBJ1-2, with D unclear. Germline CDR1 and CDR2: DFQATT and SNEGSKA (reference sequence). V gave up 6 bases and J gave up 7 bases, with 12 bases separating them. The CDR3 sequence is 11 residues long. CDR3 protein: CSASTPGGYTF. CDR3 DNA: TGCAGTGCCTCAACGCCAGGTGGCTACACCTTC.

This clone has just one count. The rearrangement links TRBV7-8 to TRBJ1-4; 7 nucleotides align to TRBD1. After removal of 5 bases from V and 7 bases from J, the junction contained 10 bases not matched to a gene. In germline, CDR1 is SGHVS, CDR2 FQNEAQ. The CDR3 is 15 residues long. CDR3 loop: CASSPGGAGAEKLFF. The CDR3 nucleotides read TGTGCCAGCAGCCCAGGGGGGGCAGGGGCTGAAAAACTGTTTTTT.

V is TRBV28 and J is TRBJ1-1, with TRBD1 identical over 7 bases. The V gene's germline CDR1 is MDHEN and CDR2 SYDVKM. The length of the CDR3 is 14 residues. With 5 bases clipped from V and 4 bases from J, the junction kept 7 bases outside the gene matches. The CDR3 nucleotides read TGTGCCAGCAGTCCCCGCCGGGACAGCACTGAAGCTTTCTTT. It is translated as CASSPRRDSTEAFF.

V usage is TRBV5-6 and J usage is TRBJ1-2, with 12 bases identical to TRBD1. There are 18 residues in the CDR3. V lost 0 bases to trimming and J lost 4 bases; unmatched junction nucleotides: 10. The V gene's germline CDR1 is SGHDT and CDR2 YYEEEE. The CDR3 DNA follows: TGTGCCAGCAGCTTGGACCCGGGACAGGGGGCGCAGGCCTATGGCTACACCTTC. It yields the protein CASSLDPGQGAQAYGYTF. The entire variable domain, with the rest obtained from reference TRBV5-6 and TRBJ1-2, is as follows: DAGVTQSPTHLIKTRGQQVTLRCSPKSGHDTVSWYQQALGQGPQFIFQYYEEEERQRGNFPDRFSGHQFPNYSSELNVNALLLGDSALYLCASSLDPGQGAQAYGYTFGSGTRLTVV.

This chain connects TRBV11-2 to TRBJ2-7; D possibly corresponds to TRBD2 (5 bases). Trimming cost V 5 bases and J 3 bases, with 11 bases left between them. The CDR3 is 13 residues long. Germline CDR1 is SGHAT and CDR2 is FQNNGV. CDR3 sequence (DNA): TGTGCCAGCAGCCCATACCGGGACTACGAGCAGTACTTC. Its translation is CASSPYRDYEQYF.

In this sample, this clone turned up a few times. The chain has TRBV6-2 or TRBV6-3 and TRBJ1-2; TRBD1 agrees at 8 bases. This CDR3 spans 16 amino acids. Germline V gene sequence: CDR1 MNHEY, CDR2 SVGEGT. The V gene end was trimmed by 0 bases and the J gene end by 5 bases; junction bases not matched to a gene: 8. The CDR3 DNA reads as TGTGCCAGCAGTTACTCGGGGACAGGCCTATTTTATGGCTACACCTTC. Protein: CASSYSGTGLFYGYTF.

On this clone: The sample has other DNA sequences that encode this CDR3 too. CDR3 residues: CASSLQGTGELFF. CDR3 bases: TGTGCCAGCAGTTTGCAGGGTACCGGGGAGCTGTTTTTT. The rearrangement joins TRBV28 to TRBJ2-2; tentative D call: TRBD1 (5 bases). Germline assignment: CDR1 MDHEN and CDR2 SYDVKM. This CDR3 is built from 13 residues. V lost 3 bases to trimming and J lost 5 bases, with 7 bases between them.

This clone was observed once. The gene calls are TRBV2 and TRBJ1-1, with a possible D match to TRBD1 (6 bases). Germline assignment: CDR1 SNHLY and CDR2 FYNNEI. The V and J ends lost 3 bases and 5 bases respectively, with 10 bases between them. The CDR3 is 13 amino acids. The CDR3 here is CASSELGATEAFF. The CDR3 DNA sequence: TGTGCCAGCAGTGAGTTGGGGGCTACTGAAGCTTTCTTT.

This chain joins TRBV6-2 or TRBV6-3 and TRBJ2-5; maybe TRBD2 (5 bases). CDR3 length: 15 residues. Trimming removed 4 bases at V and 5 bases at J, with 17 bases between. Germline V gene sequence: CDR1 MNHEY, CDR2 SVGEGT. The CDR3 is CASSFDTRGVETQYF. CDR3 nucleotide sequence: TGTGCCAGCAGTTTCGATACTAGAGGCGTCGAGACCCAGTACTTC.